These T cell receptor beta chains were read from a single sample in a study of blood T cell repertoires in COVID-19. Generated by immunoSEQ multiplex PCR, the TCRdb table keeps only in-frame clones and is missing some. The data hold some 190,000 clones, with approximately 80% observed a single time. Sequencing was carried out using peripheral blood. Receptors were obtained from a woman in her forties or fifties with active or convalescent COVID-19. Each CDR3 is given with its conserved first and last residue. Fields, in order: D gene, clone size, V gene, J gene, CDR3 DNA, CDR3 protein. A D gene is named only where the DNA matches it firmly. Only part of the rows carry a size: once, few, many, or a class if the clone is expanded.

TRBD1	once	TRBV9	TRBJ2-6	TGTGCCAGCAGCGTGACGACAGGGACTGGGGCCAACGTCCTGACTTTC	CASSVTTGTGANVLTF
TRBD1	-	TRBV5-4	TRBJ2-5	TGTGCCAGCAGCTCCGGGGACAGAGAGACCCAGTACTTC	CASSSGDRETQYF
TRBD1	-	TRBV27	TRBJ1-4	TGTGCCAGCAGTCCCGCCAGTGTAGACAGGGGACTTAAACTGTTTTTT	CASSPASVDRGLKLFF
-	medium-sized	TRBV7-2	TRBJ2-7	TGTGCCAGCAGCTTATCTGCGCATGCTTCCTACGAGCAGTACTTC	CASSLSAHASYEQYF
TRBD2	-	TRBV11-3	TRBJ2-1	TGTGCCAGCAGCTTAGAGGGCGGACTAGCGGGGGCCAATGAGCAGTTCTTC	CASSLEGGLAGANEQFF
-	-	TRBV5-6	TRBJ2-3	TGTGCCAGCAGCTTCGTCCTATCTAGCACAGATACGCAGTATTTT	CASSFVLSSTDTQYF
-	-	TRBV6-6	TRBJ1-1	TGTGCCAGCAGTTACCCACAGGGTAAGGGCACTGAAGCTTTCTTT	CASSYPQGKGTEAFF
-	-	TRBV4-2	TRBJ2-2	TGTGCCAGCAGCCAAGTTGTAGCGGACACCGGGGAGCTGTTTTTT	CASSQVVADTGELFF
TRBD1	-	TRBV27	TRBJ1-1	TGTGCCAGCAGGGGACAGGGAGGTACTGAAGCTTTCTTT	CASRGQGGTEAFF
-	-	TRBV30	TRBJ1-5	TGTGCCTGGAATGAACAGGTCAATCAGCCCCAGCATTTT	CAWNEQVNQPQHF
-	-	TRBV9	TRBJ1-1	TGTGCCAGCAGCGTAACCACAGGAGCGAACACTGAAGCTTTCTTT	CASSVTTGANTEAFF
-	-	TRBV2	TRBJ2-1	TGTGCCAGCAGTTTGACAGTGAGCTCCTACAATGAGCAGTTCTTC	CASSLTVSSYNEQFF
-	-	TRBV18	TRBJ2-1	TGTGCCAGCTCACCAACTAGCTTTCGCAATGAGCAGTTCTTC	CASSPTSFRNEQFF
-	few	TRBV10-2	TRBJ1-6	TGCGCCAGTGCCGAGGAGGATTCACCCCTCCACTTT	CASAEEDSPLHF
TRBD2	-	TRBV11-2	TRBJ2-3	TGTGCCAGCAGCTTGGCGGGAGGGGGCCATACGCAGTATTTT	CASSLAGGGHTQYF
-	-	TRBV5-1	TRBJ1-2	TGCGCCAGCAGCTTGGAACCAGGGTGGTATACTAACTATGGCTACACCTTC	CASSLEPGWYTNYGYTF
-	-	TRBV6-4	TRBJ2-3	TGTGCCAGCAGTGAACTACCTAGCACGAACACAGATACGCAGTATTTT	CASSELPSTNTDTQYF
-	-	TRBV5-1	TRBJ1-1	TGCGCCAGCAGTACAGGGAACACTGAAGCTTTCTTT	CASSTGNTEAFF
TRBD1	-	TRBV6-2/TRBV6-3	TRBJ2-3	TGTGCCAGCAGTTATCGGACAGGGGGTCCAGATACGCAGTATTTT	CASSYRTGGPDTQYF
-	many	TRBV5-4	TRBJ1-1	TGTGCCAGCAGAACCTGGGAGCGGCTGAACACTGAAGCTTTCTTT	CASRTWERLNTEAFF
TRBD1	-	TRBV2	TRBJ1-3	TGTGCCAGCAGTGGGCACAGGGGGTATAATTCTGGAAACACCATATATTTT	CASSGHRGYNSGNTIYF
TRBD1	-	TRBV19	TRBJ1-3	TGTGCCACCCCGATCCGGGACAGGGGAGACACCATATATTTT	CATPIRDRGDTIYF
-	-	TRBV29-1	TRBJ2-6	TGCAGCGTCGAACTAGGGGGGGCTGGGGCCAACGTCCTGACTTTC	CSVELGGAGANVLTF
TRBD1	-	TRBV7-9	TRBJ1-2	TGTGCCAGCAGCTTGGGGACAGGGGCTAGCTACACCTTC	CASSLGTGASYTF
-	-	TRBV7-3	TRBJ1-2	TGTGCCAGCTCCCCTGCGGGGGGCAGTTTCTATGGCTACACCTTC	CASSPAGGSFYGYTF
-	-	TRBV6-5	TRBJ2-7	TGTGCCAGCACCGACTCCAGGGGCTACGAGCAGTACTTC	CASTDSRGYEQYF
TRBD2	-	TRBV7-2	TRBJ2-1	TGTGCCAGCAGCCCATCCAGGGTAGCGGGAGCGGGGAGGGAGCAGTTCTTC	CASSPSRVAGAGREQFF
-	-	TRBV19	TRBJ2-2	TGTGCCAGTACCTGGAGCGGCTCCGGGGAGCTGTTTTTT	CASTWSGSGELFF
-	-	TRBV18	TRBJ2-1	TGTGCCAGCTCAGGAGGCGGGCGGGGGCTCTACAATGAGCAGTTCTTC	CASSGGGRGLYNEQFF
-	-	TRBV4-3	TRBJ1-3	TGCGCCAGCAGCCAATCCGGACTGATCTCTGGAAACACCATATATTTT	CASSQSGLISGNTIYF
-	once	TRBV6-1	TRBJ1-4	TGTGCCAGCAGTGAAGTGAAGGCAGGGTTAAATGAAAAACTGTTTTTT	CASSEVKAGLNEKLFF
-	-	TRBV24-1	TRBJ2-2	TGTGCCACCAGTGAGTCGTACAGGGACACCGGGGAGCTGTTTTTT	CATSESYRDTGELFF
TRBD1	few	TRBV19	TRBJ1-6	TGTGCCAGTAGTAAGGACAGGGAGAATTCACCCCTCCACTTT	CASSKDRENSPLHF
-	-	TRBV10-3	TRBJ2-7	TGTGCCATCAGAGCGGACCTCATTTTCTACGAGCAGTACTTC	CAIRADLIFYEQYF
TRBD2	-	TRBV29-1	TRBJ2-7	TGCAGCGTTGACGGGGGGGCTTCAAGCGAGCAGTACTTC	CSVDGGASSEQYF
-	-	TRBV19	TRBJ1-5	TGTGCCAGTAGTATAGTCCACAGCAGCAATCAGCCCCAGCATTTT	CASSIVHSSNQPQHF
TRBD2	once	TRBV6-5	TRBJ2-7	TGTGCCAGCAGTATACTAGCGGAAAGCTCCTACGAGCAGTACTTC	CASSILAESSYEQYF
-	many	TRBV11-2	TRBJ2-5	TGTGCCAGCAGCTTAGTCACAGCAGAGACCCAGTACTTC	CASSLVTAETQYF
-	few	TRBV7-2	TRBJ1-6	TGTGCCAGCACCTTCCAACGGGATTCACCCCTCCACTTT	CASTFQRDSPLHF
TRBD2	-	TRBV27	TRBJ2-5	TGTGCCAGCAGCCCCGGGACTAGCGGGTTTCAGACCCAGTACTTC	CASSPGTSGFQTQYF
TRBD1	-	TRBV27	TRBJ1-1	TGTGCCAGCAGTCTCAGGACAGGAGGGAACACTGAAGCTTTCTTT	CASSLRTGGNTEAFF
TRBD2	-	TRBV2	TRBJ2-7	TGTGCCAGCACCCAAGCGGGAGAGGGGCACGAGCAGTACTTC	CASTQAGEGHEQYF
-	-	TRBV2	TRBJ1-1	TGTGCCAGCAGTGATGCGGGTAAGGCTGAAGCTTTCTTT	CASSDAGKAEAFF
-	-	TRBV10-3	TRBJ1-1	TGTGCCATCAGTGAGACTGCGAACACTGAAGCTTTCTTT	CAISETANTEAFF
-	-	TRBV19	TRBJ1-1	TGTGCCAGCATACCCGGGGGTTTTAGGACTGAAGCTTTCTTT	CASIPGGFRTEAFF
TRBD2	-	TRBV27	TRBJ2-7	TGTGCCAGCTCGGGTTTAGCGGGGGGTACCTACGAGCAGTACTTC	CASSGLAGGTYEQYF
TRBD1	few	TRBV6-6	TRBJ1-6	TGTGCCAGCATCGCCTCCGGGACAGCTAATTCACCCCTCCACTTT	CASIASGTANSPLHF
TRBD2	-	TRBV7-2	TRBJ2-7	TGTGCCAGCAGCTTAGCAACTAGCGGGGGCCTCCTGTACGAGCAGTACTTC	CASSLATSGGLLYEQYF
TRBD1	-	TRBV5-1	TRBJ1-1	TGCGCCAGCAGCTTGGACAGGGGTTCTATTATGAACACTGAAGCTTTCTTT	CASSLDRGSIMNTEAFF
TRBD2	-	TRBV6-5	TRBJ2-2	TGTGCCAGCAGTCCCGGGGGGGCCGGGGAGCTGTTTTTT	CASSPGGAGELFF
-	few	TRBV2	TRBJ1-1	TGTGCCAGCAGTGAAACAGGGAACACTGAAGCTTTCTTT	CASSETGNTEAFF
-	few	TRBV20-1	TRBJ1-2	TGCAGTGCTAGTTCGGGGTTCGGTTGGGGCTACACCTTC	CSASSGFGWGYTF
TRBD1	-	TRBV2	TRBJ2-1	TGTGCCAGCAGTGAAGTAAGGGGGCTGTCCTACAATGAGCAGTTCTTC	CASSEVRGLSYNEQFF
TRBD1	-	TRBV3-1/TRBV3-2	TRBJ1-2	TGTGCCAGCAGCCAAGATACGGGACAGCTATATGGCTACACCTTC	CASSQDTGQLYGYTF
-	-	TRBV19	TRBJ1-4	TGTGCCAGTAGCGATGGGGGGACTAATGAAAAACTGTTTTTT	CASSDGGTNEKLFF
TRBD1	few	TRBV30	TRBJ1-5	TGTGCCTGGAGTGAACAGGGGGGCAATCAGCCCCAGCATTTT	CAWSEQGGNQPQHF
TRBD1	-	TRBV5-6	TRBJ1-2	TGTGCCAGCAGCGTAACAGGGGGCTTTAGCTACACCTTC	CASSVTGGFSYTF
-	-	TRBV25-1	TRBJ1-1	TGTGCCAGCAGCACTCAAGTTGGGGGGGGAGCGAACACTGAAGCTTTCTTT	CASSTQVGGGANTEAFF
-	-	TRBV28	TRBJ2-7	TGTGCCAGCAGTAAACAGGGCAGAGGCTACGAGCAGTACTTC	CASSKQGRGYEQYF
-	few	TRBV28	TRBJ1-4	TGTGCCAGCAGTTTTGTTCCCAAAAAACTGTTTTTT	CASSFVPKKLFF